This T cell receptor (beta chain) originates from a study of blood T cell repertoires in COVID-19. Repertoires were generated with immunoSEQ multiplex PCR, while TCRdb's copy carries only in-frame clones and drops some. Seen here are some 300,000 clones, around 92% observed once, and the top ten hold almost 9.5%. CDR1 MNHEY and CDR2 SVGAGI come from the germline V gene. Between the trimmed V and J ends, which lost 7 bases and 7 bases, there was a span of 19 bases. CDR3 length: 14 amino acids. The sequencing input was PBMCs or T cells enriched from blood (not recorded which). The source is a woman aged 30 to 39 who had recovered from COVID-19. The V gene is TRBV6-5, the J gene TRBJ1-2; D is perhaps TRBD1 (6 bases). CDR3 in amino acids: CASTDLGGGSGYTF. CDR3 DNA: TGTGCCAGCACCGACCTGGGAGGGGGGAGTGGCTACACCTTC.